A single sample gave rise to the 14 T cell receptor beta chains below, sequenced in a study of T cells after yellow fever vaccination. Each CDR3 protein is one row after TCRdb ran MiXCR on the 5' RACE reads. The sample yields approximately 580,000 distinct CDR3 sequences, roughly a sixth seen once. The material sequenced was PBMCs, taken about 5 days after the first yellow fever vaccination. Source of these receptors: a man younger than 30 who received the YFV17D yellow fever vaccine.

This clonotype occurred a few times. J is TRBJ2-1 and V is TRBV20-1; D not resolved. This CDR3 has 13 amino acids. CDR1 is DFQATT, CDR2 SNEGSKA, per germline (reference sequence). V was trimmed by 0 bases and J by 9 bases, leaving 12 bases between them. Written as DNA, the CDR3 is TGCAGTGCTAGAGATCGACTTTTTGGTGAGCAGTTCTTC. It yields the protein CSARDRLFGEQFF.

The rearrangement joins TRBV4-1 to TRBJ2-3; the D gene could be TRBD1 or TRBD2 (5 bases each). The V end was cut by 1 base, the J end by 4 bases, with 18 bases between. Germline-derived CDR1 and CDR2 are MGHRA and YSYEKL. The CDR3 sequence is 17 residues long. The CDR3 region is CASSQARGLVGADTQYF. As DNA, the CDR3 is TGCGCCAGCAGCCAAGCGAGAGGGCTAGTGGGGGCAGATACGCAGTATTTT.

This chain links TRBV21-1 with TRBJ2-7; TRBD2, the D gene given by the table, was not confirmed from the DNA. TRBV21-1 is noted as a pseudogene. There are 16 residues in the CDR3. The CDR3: CASSRAGLAVFHEQYF. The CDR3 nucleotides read TGTGCCAGCAGCAGAGCTGGGCTAGCCGTCTTTCACGAGCAGTACTTC.

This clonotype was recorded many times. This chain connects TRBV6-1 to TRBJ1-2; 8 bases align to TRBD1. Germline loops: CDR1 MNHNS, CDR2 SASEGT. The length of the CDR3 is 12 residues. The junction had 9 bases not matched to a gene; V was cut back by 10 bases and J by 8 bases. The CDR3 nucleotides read TGTGCCACGGACGGACAGGGTCGGGGCTACACCTTC. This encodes CATDGQGRGYTF.

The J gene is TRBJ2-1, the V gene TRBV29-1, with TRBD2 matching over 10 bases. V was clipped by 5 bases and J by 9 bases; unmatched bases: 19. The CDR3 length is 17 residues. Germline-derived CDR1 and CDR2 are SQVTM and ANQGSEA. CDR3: CSVPPSGGLTLLGEQFF. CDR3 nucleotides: TGCAGCGTTCCCCCTAGCGGGGGTCTAACCCTTTTGGGTGAGCAGTTCTTC.

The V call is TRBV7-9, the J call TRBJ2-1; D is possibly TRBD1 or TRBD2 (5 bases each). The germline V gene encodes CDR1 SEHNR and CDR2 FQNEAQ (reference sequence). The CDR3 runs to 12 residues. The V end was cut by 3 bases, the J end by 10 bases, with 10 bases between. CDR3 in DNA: TGTGCCAGCAGCTTGACAGCGGACGAGCAGTTCTTC. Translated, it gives CASSLTADEQFF.

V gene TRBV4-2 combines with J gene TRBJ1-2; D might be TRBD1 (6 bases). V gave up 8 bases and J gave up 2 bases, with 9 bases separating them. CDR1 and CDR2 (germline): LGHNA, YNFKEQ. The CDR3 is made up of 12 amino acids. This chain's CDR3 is CASFDRNYGYTF. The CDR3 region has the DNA TGTGCCAGCTTTGACAGGAACTATGGCTACACCTTC.

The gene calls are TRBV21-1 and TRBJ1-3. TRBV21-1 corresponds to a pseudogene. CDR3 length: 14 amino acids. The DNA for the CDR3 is TGTGCCAGCACAGGACCAAGAGCTGGAAACACCATATATTTT. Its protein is CASTGPRAGNTIYF.

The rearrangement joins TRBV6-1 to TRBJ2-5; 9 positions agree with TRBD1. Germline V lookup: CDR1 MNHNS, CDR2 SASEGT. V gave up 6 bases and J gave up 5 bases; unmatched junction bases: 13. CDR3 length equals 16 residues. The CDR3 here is CASSRSDRGRGETQYF. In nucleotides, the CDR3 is TGTGCCAGCAGCCGATCGGACAGGGGAAGGGGTGAGACCCAGTACTTC.

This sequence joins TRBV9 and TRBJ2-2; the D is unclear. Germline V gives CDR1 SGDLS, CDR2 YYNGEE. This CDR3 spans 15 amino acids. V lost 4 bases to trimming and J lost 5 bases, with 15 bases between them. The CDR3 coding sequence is TGTGCCAGCAGCCTCCGCTCCTATATAACCGGGGAGCTGTTTTTT. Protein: CASSLRSYITGELFF.

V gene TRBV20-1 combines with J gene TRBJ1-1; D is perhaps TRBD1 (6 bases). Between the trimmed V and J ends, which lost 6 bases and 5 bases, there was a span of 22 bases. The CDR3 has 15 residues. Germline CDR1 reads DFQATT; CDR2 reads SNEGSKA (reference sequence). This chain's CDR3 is CSAAPGLPRGTEAFF. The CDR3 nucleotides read TGCAGTGCGGCCCCGGGACTCCCAAGGGGGACTGAAGCTTTCTTT.

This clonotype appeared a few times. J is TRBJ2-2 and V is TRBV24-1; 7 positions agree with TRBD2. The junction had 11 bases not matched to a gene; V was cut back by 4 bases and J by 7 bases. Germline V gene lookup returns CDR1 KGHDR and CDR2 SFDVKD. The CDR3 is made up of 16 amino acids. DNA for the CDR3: TGTGCCACCAGTGACCAAAGCGGGGACTCGAGCGGGGAGCTGTTTTTT. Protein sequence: CATSDQSGDSSGELFF.

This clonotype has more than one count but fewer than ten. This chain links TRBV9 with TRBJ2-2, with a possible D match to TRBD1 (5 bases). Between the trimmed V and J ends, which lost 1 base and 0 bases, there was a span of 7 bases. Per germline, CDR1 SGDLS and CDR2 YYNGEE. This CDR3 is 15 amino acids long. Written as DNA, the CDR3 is TGTGCCAGCAGCGTACTACAGGCGAACACCGGGGAGCTGTTTTTT. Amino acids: CASSVLQANTGELFF.

CDR3 sequence (DNA): TGCAGTGCAGCCGGGTGGGGCCCCAACACAGATACGCAGTATTTT. It is translated as CSAAGWGPNTDTQYF. The chain links TRBV20-1 to TRBJ2-3, with D possibly being TRBD1 (5 bases). The CDR3 is 15 residues long. From germline, CDR1 is DFQATT and CDR2 SNEGSKA (reference sequence). Trimming left V 6 bases short and J 2 bases short, with 18 bases between.